The clone carrying this TCR beta chain occurred a few times. Its antigen remains unknown. This sample was included in a study of T cell repertoires in cytomegalovirus infection. Study-level information: CMV infection plus the matching HLA type was flagged by public TCR beta signatures.

TCRdb re-analysed the reads in MiXCR, keeping a single row per CDR3 protein. This sample has about 46,000 distinct CDR3 sequences; approximately 20% occur once, and the top ten carry approximately 17%. Study results and caveats: Using cumulative public TCR beta family frequency, the authors identified those who carried CMV together with the relevant HLA.

This CDR3 spans 16 amino acids. Trimming at V came to 6 bases and at J to 1 base, leaving 0 bases not matched to a gene. Germline-derived CDR1 and CDR2 are MNHNY and SVGAGI (reference sequence). The sample taken for sequencing was PBMCs, sequenced either directly or after in vitro stimulation (not recorded which). This rearrangement joins TRBV6-6 to TRBJ2-2; 15 positions agree with TRBD2. The clonotype was recovered from a human donor in good health (CMV status not recorded). Some clones in this sample may be carry-over from other donors' samples. The CDR3 here is CASRGLAGGNTGELFF. The CDR3 bases are TGTGCCAGCAGGGGACTAGCGGGAGGGAACACCGGGGAGCTGTTTTTT.